What follows are 10 T cell receptor beta chains derived from one specimen sequenced in a study of cytomegalovirus exposure and HLA in healthy donors. In the PCR, 60 Vbeta and 13 Jbeta primers were used. The protocol was immunoSEQ multiplex PCR, while the TCRdb copy is restricted to in-frame clones and leaves out a portion. The table records 150,000 or so clones, around 74% of them present only once. Sequenced: PBMCs. These receptors all stem from a female donor in good health and CMV-seronegative.

This chain connects TRBV9 to TRBJ2-3; 7 nucleotides line up with TRBD1. The CDR3 is 16 residues long. The germline gives CDR1 SGDLS, CDR2 YYNGEE. The J segment lost 2 bases and the V segment lost 1 base, leaving 7 bases of the junction unmatched. Here the CDR3 reads CASSVLQGWDTDTQYF. The CDR3 DNA reads TGTGCCAGCAGCGTATTACAGGGGTGGGACACAGATACGCAGTATTTT.

The chain has TRBV19 and TRBJ2-3; 10 bases align to TRBD2. Looked up from germline, CDR1 is LNHDA and CDR2 is SQIVND (reference sequence). CDR3 size: 15 residues. J lost 4 bases, V lost 9 bases, and 10 bases had no gene match. Here the CDR3 reads CASSRTSGTPDTQYF. In nucleotides, the CDR3 is TGTGCCAGCTCTCGGACTAGCGGTACACCAGATACGCAGTATTTT.

This sequence joins TRBV27 and TRBJ2-1, with 15 bases lining up with TRBD2. J gave up 12 bases and V 5 bases, and 8 bases lay outside the gene matches. This CDR3 region has 15 residues. Germline CDR1 MNHEY, CDR2 SMNVEV (reference sequence). CDR3 sequence (DNA): TGTGCCAGCAGTCCCCGGACTAGCGGGGGGGCAGGGCAGTTCTTC. Residues: CASSPRTSGGAGQFF.

This clone was counted a few times. CDR3 in amino acids: CSGSTGGVLRNTEAFF. CDR3 in DNA: TGCAGCGGATCGACAGGAGGTGTTCTCCGGAACACTGAAGCTTTCTTT. The chain carries TRBV29-1 and TRBJ1-1, with D possibly being TRBD1 (6 bases). This CDR3 contains 16 residues. Trimming shortened V by 7 bases and J by 1 base, and 22 bases separated the two germline ends. Germline V gives CDR1 SQVTM, CDR2 ANQGSEA.

The chain joins TRBV10-2 to TRBJ2-5; 10 bases are shared with TRBD1. The J call is uncertain, as TRBJ2-7 better fits the DNA end. The CDR3 runs to 14 residues. Looked up from germline, CDR1 is WSHSY and CDR2 is SAAADI. CDR3 protein: CASSPGQGSDEQYF. As DNA, the CDR3 is TGCGCCAGCTCTCCGGGACAGGGGTCGGACGAGCAGTACTTC.

V usage is TRBV15 and J usage is TRBJ2-1; 8 bases line up with TRBD1. Germline V gene data show CDR1 as LNHNV and CDR2 as YYDKDF (reference sequence). V was pared by 3 bases and J by 2 bases, with 6 bases of the junction left unmatched. The CDR3 totals 16 residues. CDR3 amino acids: CATSSPQGEAYNEQFF. CDR3 DNA: TGTGCCACCAGCAGCCCACAGGGGGAGGCCTACAATGAGCAGTTCTTC.

The CDR3 protein is CASSPGGGETQYF. DNA of the CDR3: TGTGCCAGCAGCCCCGGCGGGGGGGAGACCCAGTACTTC. The rearrangement joins TRBV7-7 to TRBJ2-5, with TRBD2 matching over 8 bases. This CDR3 region has 13 residues. V lost 5 bases to trimming and J lost 5 bases; unmatched junction nucleotides: 4. Germline assignment: CDR1 SSHAT and CDR2 FNYEAQ (reference sequence).

V gene TRBV30 combines with J gene TRBJ1-6; 9 bases line up with TRBD1. Germline assignment: CDR1 GTSNPN and CDR2 SVGIG (reference sequence). The J segment lost 0 bases and the V segment lost 8 bases, leaving 5 bases of the junction unmatched. This CDR3 has 15 residues. Written as DNA, the CDR3 is TGTGCCCAAGGGACAGGGAGCTCCTATAATTCACCCCTCCACTTT. Protein sequence: CAQGTGSSYNSPLHF.

J is TRBJ2-5 and V is TRBV5-1; perhaps TRBD2 as D (7 bases). Trimming removed 3 bases at V and 2 bases at J, with 11 bases between. Germline lookup yields CDR1 SGHRS and CDR2 YFSETQ. The CDR3 extends over 14 amino acids. CDR3 sequence: CASSSRGGQETQYF. CDR3 in DNA: TGCGCCAGCAGCTCGAGGGGGGGTCAAGAGACCCAGTACTTC.

The chain couples TRBV6-1 to TRBJ1-2; D unclear. The germline V gene has CDR1 MNHNS and CDR2 SASEGT. The CDR3 sequence is 12 residues long. V lost 2 bases and J lost 9, with 10 bases in between. The CDR3 nucleotides are TGTGCCAGCAGTGAATGGGAGCGGAGCTACACCTTC. Its translation: CASSEWERSYTF.